This T cell receptor beta chain was recorded in a study of T cells in Graves' hyperthyroidism and ophthalmopathy. The CDR3 has 15 residues. The V gene's germline CDR1 is MNHEY and CDR2 SMNVEV (reference sequence). V shed 3 bases, J shed 4 bases, and the junction held 3 bases outside the gene matches. Amplified TCR beta CDR3 regions came from RNA transcripts. A set of HTBI primers served as the primers for a first-round RT-PCR of the TCR CDR3. Via MiXCR, TCRdb re-called the multiplex PCR reads, giving one row per CDR3 protein. The sample yields fewer than 450,000 distinct CDR3 sequences, roughly 15% seen once. This clonotype was counted between two and nine times.

The receptor comes from a woman under 40 with Graves' hyperthyroidism that later progressed to Graves' ophthalmopathy. Sequenced material: blood. The chain combines TRBV27 with TRBJ2-2; the match to TRBD1 covers 9 bases. CDR3 in amino acids: CASSFTGGSTGELFF. CDR3 coding DNA: TGTGCCAGCAGTTTCACAGGGGGCAGCACCGGGGAGCTGTTTTTT.